Following are 31 T cell receptor beta chains from one sample sequenced in a study of blood T cell repertoires in COVID-19. Only in-frame clones appear in the TCRdb table, and some are missing; sequencing was by immunoSEQ multiplex PCR. The sample lists fewer than 120,000 clones, around 82% occurring once. Sequenced: peripheral blood. Receptors originate from a woman aged 55-70 years with acute or convalescent COVID-19.

The gene calls are TRBV27 and TRBJ2-1; the D is unclear. Per germline, CDR1 MNHEY and CDR2 SMNVEV (reference sequence). Trimming removed 6 bases at V and 2 bases at J, with 14 bases between. The CDR3 covers 15 residues. Here the CDR3 reads CASSHTANPYNEQFF. CDR3 in DNA: TGTGCCAGCAGCCATACAGCCAACCCCTACAATGAGCAGTTCTTC.

In this sample, this clone turned up once. The J gene is TRBJ2-2, the V gene TRBV6-2 or TRBV6-3, with D perhaps matching TRBD2 (5 bases). The CDR3 contains 16 residues. V was clipped by 5 bases and J by 0 bases, with 13 bases between them. Germline loops: CDR1 MNHEY, CDR2 SVGEGT. The DNA of the CDR3 is TGTGCCAGCAGTCGGCGGGTCGGGGCGAACACCGGGGAGCTGTTTTTT. It is translated as CASSRRVGANTGELFF.

This clone came up a few times. This chain joins TRBV4-1 and TRBJ2-2, with TRBD2 identical over 11 bases. The CDR3 runs to 19 residues. Germline V gene sequence: CDR1 MGHRA, CDR2 YSYEKL. The trim removed 1 base at V and 6 bases at J, leaving 13 bases unmatched. CDR3: CASSQAPPLAGGRSGELFF. Written as DNA, the CDR3 is TGCGCCAGCAGCCAAGCCCCACCTCTAGCGGGGGGTCGTTCCGGGGAGCTGTTTTTT.

The chain employs TRBV4-2 and TRBJ1-5, with TRBD1 matching 8 bases. The CDR3 extends over 18 amino acids. Germline CDR1 reads LGHNA; CDR2 reads YNFKEQ. J lost 0 bases, V lost 3 bases, and 10 bases had no gene match. CDR3 residues: CASSQSTGDRVSNQPQHF. DNA of the CDR3: TGTGCCAGCAGCCAGTCGACAGGGGATAGGGTTAGCAATCAGCCCCAGCATTTT.

This clone was observed at least ten times. This chain links TRBV9 with TRBJ2-3; D ambiguous. The V end was cut by 4 bases, the J end by 1 base, with 13 bases between. Germline V gene data show CDR1 as SGDLS and CDR2 as YYNGEE. CDR3 length: 15 residues. CDR3 loop: CASSPSHDGTDTQYF. The CDR3 DNA sequence: TGTGCCAGCAGCCCTAGTCATGACGGCACAGATACGCAGTATTTT. Full variable domain (missing parts from reference TRBV9 and TRBJ2-3): DSGVTQTPKHLITATGQRVTLRCSPRSGDLSVYWYQQSLDQGLQFLIQYYNGEERAKGNILERFSAQQFPDLHSELNLSSLELGDSALYFCASSPSHDGTDTQYFGPGTRLTVL.

The rearrangement uses TRBV12-3 or TRBV12-4 and TRBJ1-1; no clear D gene. V lost 4 bases, J lost 11 bases, and 11 bases lay in between. The CDR3 runs to 11 residues. The CDR3, as DNA: TGTGCCAGCAGTTCCAGCCGGAGGGCTTTCTTT. Translating gives CASSSSRRAFF.

This rearrangement joins TRBV6-4 to TRBJ2-3, with D maybe TRBD2 (5 bases). CDR1 is MRHNA, CDR2 SNTAGT, per germline. The CDR3 covers 14 residues. Between the trimmed V and J ends, which lost 4 bases and 0 bases, there was a span of 8 bases. CDR3 in DNA: TGTGCCAGCAGTGGAGGGATGAGCACAGATACGCAGTATTTT. This codes for CASSGGMSTDTQYF.

This clone has a single count. The chain joins TRBV7-7 to TRBJ2-3, with 11 bases lining up with TRBD2. The CDR3 extends over 16 amino acids. Germline V gene lookup returns CDR1 SSHAT and CDR2 FNYEAQ (reference sequence). With V trimmed by 5 bases and J by 1 base, 5 bases remained unmatched. DNA for the CDR3: TGTGCCAGCAGCATCACTAGCGGGGGACGCACAGATACGCAGTATTTT. Encoded protein: CASSITSGGRTDTQYF.

This chain connects TRBV25-1 to TRBJ1-4; 7 nucleotides agree with TRBD1. Germline V gene data show CDR1 as MGHDK and CDR2 as SYGVNS. J was trimmed by 2 bases and V by 6 bases; bases with no gene match: 6. This CDR3 region has 15 residues. CDR3 in DNA: TGTGCCAGCAGCGCCGACAGGGCCACTAATGAAAAACTGTTTTTT. It codes for CASSADRATNEKLFF.

This chain connects TRBV18 to TRBJ2-5, with 7 positions matching TRBD2. With 4 bases clipped from V and 5 bases from J, the junction kept 4 bases outside the gene matches. The germline V gene has CDR1 KGHSH and CDR2 LQKENI. CDR3 size: 13 residues. CDR3 in DNA: TGTGCCAGCTCACAACAAGCGGGGGAGACCCAGTACTTC. This codes for CASSQQAGETQYF. Full variable domain (missing parts from reference TRBV18 and TRBJ2-5): NAGVMQNPRHLVRRRGQEARLRCSPMKGHSHVYWYRQLPEEGLKFMVYLQKENIIDESGMPKERFSAEFPKEGPSILRIQQVVRGDSAAYFCASSQQAGETQYFGPGTRLLVL.

J is TRBJ1-4 and V is TRBV30, with 7 bases matching TRBD1. The CDR3 length is 15 residues. Trimming at V came to 1 base and at J to 7 bases, leaving 9 bases not matched to a gene. Germline CDR1 reads GTSNPN; CDR2 reads SVGIG (reference sequence). This CDR3 is CAWSAPTGVAEKLFF. The CDR3 bases are TGTGCCTGGAGTGCCCCTACAGGGGTCGCTGAAAAACTGTTTTTT. Full variable domain (remainder filled in from reference TRBV30 and TRBJ1-4): SQTIHQWPATLVQPVGSPLSLECTVEGTSNPNLYWYRQAAGRGLQLLFYSVGIGQISSEVPQNLSASRPQDRQFILSSKKLLLSDSGFYLCAWSAPTGVAEKLFFGSGTQLSVL.

CDR3 DNA: TGCAGCGTCCCGGGAGAACTCTATGGCTACACCTTC. Amino acid sequence: CSVPGELYGYTF. The chain has TRBV29-1 and TRBJ1-2; D unclear. Between the trimmed V and J ends, which lost 6 bases and 4 bases, there was a span of 12 bases. The germline CDR1 and CDR2 sequences are SQVTM and ANQGSEA. The CDR3 is 12 residues long.

This chain joins TRBV19 and TRBJ2-1; the D gene is possibly TRBD2 (6 bases). The CDR3 is 13 amino acids. In germline, CDR1 is LNHDA, CDR2 SQIVND (reference sequence). V was cut by 7 bases and J by 6 bases, with 13 bases left in between. CDR3: CASNGGDLNEQFF. The CDR3 coding sequence is TGTGCCAGTAACGGGGGAGATCTCAATGAGCAGTTCTTC. The full variable domain, in which reference TRBV19 and TRBJ2-1 provide the parts outside the CDR3, is DGGITQSPKYLFRKEGQNVTLSCEQNLNHDAMYWYRQDPGQGLRLIYYSQIVNDFQKGDIAEGYSVSREKKESFPLTVTSAQKNPTAFYLCASNGGDLNEQFFGPGTRLTVL.

The chain is built from TRBV6-5 and TRBJ1-2, with a possible D match to TRBD1 (5 bases). CDR1 and CDR2 from the germline V gene are MNHEY and SVGAGI. The length of the CDR3 is 14 residues. Trimming took 6 bases from V and 3 from J, leaving 14 bases between them. The CDR3 is CASSSTDTHYGYTF. CDR3 DNA: TGTGCCAGCAGCTCTACGGACACACACTATGGCTACACCTTC.

V usage is TRBV24-1 and J usage is TRBJ2-5, with D tentatively TRBD2 (5 bases). The CDR3 is 14 amino acids. Germline V CDR1 and CDR2: KGHDR, SFDVKD. V shed 5 bases and J shed 2 bases, with 11 bases lying between them. In nucleotides, the CDR3 is TGTGCCACCAGTGGGGGTGCGGGTCAAGAGACCCAGTACTTC. Protein product: CATSGGAGQETQYF.

This clone was seen once. V and J are TRBV19 and TRBJ2-5, with D perhaps TRBD1 (5 bases). In germline, CDR1 is LNHDA, CDR2 SQIVND (reference sequence). With 9 bases removed from V and 2 bases from J, the gap between germline ends came to 13 bases. The CDR3 is made up of 13 amino acids. CDR3 sequence (DNA): TGTGCCAGCCGTCAAGGGGTACAAGAGACCCAGTACTTC. Encoded protein: CASRQGVQETQYF.

This sequence joins TRBV5-5 and TRBJ2-7; D is ambiguous. This CDR3 has 14 amino acids. The V gene lost 2 bases and the J gene lost 0 bases, with 9 bases spanning the gap. Germline CDR1 reads SGHKS; CDR2 reads YYEKEE (reference sequence). CDR3 DNA: TGTGCCAGCAGCTTTTTTCAGGACTCCTACGAGCAGTACTTC. Translated, it gives CASSFFQDSYEQYF.

The V call is TRBV4-3, the J call TRBJ1-2; 11 positions match TRBD1. The CDR3 sequence is 15 residues long. Germline V lookup: CDR1 LGHNA, CDR2 YSLEER. Trimming removed 4 bases from V and 4 bases from J; junction bases left unmatched: 5. The CDR3 protein is CASSRAGQGAYGYTF. CDR3 in DNA: TGCGCCAGCAGCCGGGCAGGACAGGGGGCCTATGGCTACACCTTC.

The rearrangement uses TRBV24-1 and TRBJ2-2; 10 bases align to TRBD1. V lost 10 bases and J lost 7; bases outside the gene matches: 8. The length of the CDR3 is 14 residues. Germline assignment: CDR1 KGHDR and CDR2 SFDVKD. The CDR3 spells CATERQGAIGELFF. The CDR3 DNA reads as TGTGCCACTGAGCGACAGGGGGCGATCGGGGAGCTGTTTTTT.

J is TRBJ2-2 and V is TRBV5-1; 7 nucleotides line up with TRBD1. CDR3 length: 16 amino acids. In germline, CDR1 is SGHRS, CDR2 YFSETQ. V was clipped by 0 bases and J by 5 bases; unmatched bases: 7. The CDR3 nucleotides read TGCGCCAGCAGCTTGGCAGGGGGTATGGGGACCGGGGAGCTGTTTTTT. Amino acid sequence: CASSLAGGMGTGELFF.

Points on this clone: Relative to the germline gene, one junction end is altered; a read error may explain this. The rearrangement uses TRBV28 and TRBJ2-1, with TRBD1 identical over 8 bases. The length of the CDR3 is 11 residues. Germline values: CDR1 MDHEN, CDR2 SYDVKM. CDR3 residues: CASSAGGNEVF. The CDR3 nucleotides are TGTGCCAGCAGCGCAGGGGGCAACGAGGTCTTC.

The rearrangement uses TRBV6-2 or TRBV6-3 and TRBJ1-1; weak D call: TRBD1 (6 bases). CDR3 length: 15 amino acids. Germline V gene lookup returns CDR1 MNHEY and CDR2 SVGEGT. V lost 2 bases, J lost 7 bases, and 17 bases lay in between. The CDR3 sequence: CASSYLDRTLDEAFF. CDR3 sequence (DNA): TGTGCCAGCAGTTACCTGGACAGAACCCTTGATGAAGCTTTCTTT.

J is TRBJ1-4 and V is TRBV6-5; TRBD1 agrees at 7 bases. V was clipped by 5 bases and J by 5 bases; unmatched bases: 8. CDR1 and CDR2 (germline): MNHEY, SVGAGI. The CDR3 spans 15 residues. The CDR3 bases are TGTGCCAGCAGTCAAACGGGACAGATAAATGAAAAACTGTTTTTT. Translated: CASSQTGQINEKLFF.

The chain has TRBV7-9 and TRBJ2-5, with TRBD2 as a possible D gene (6 bases). V lost 7 bases to trimming and J lost 2 bases, with 14 bases between them. The CDR3 is 14 amino acids. Germline V gives CDR1 SEHNR, CDR2 FQNEAQ (reference sequence). The CDR3: CASTRLGRQETQYF. Here the CDR3 DNA reads TGTGCCAGCACCCGACTGGGGAGGCAAGAGACCCAGTACTTC.

This chain links TRBV7-2 with TRBJ1-3, with unresolved D. V was trimmed by 3 bases and J by 0 bases, leaving 9 bases between them. Looked up from germline, CDR1 is SGHTA and CDR2 is FQGNSA. This CDR3 is 15 amino acids long. CDR3: CASSFGAISGNTIYF. Here the CDR3 DNA reads TGTGCCAGCAGCTTCGGTGCCATCTCTGGAAACACCATATATTTT.

This clone was recorded only once. The rearrangement joins TRBV4-1 to TRBJ1-6; 7 bases agree with TRBD1. Germline-derived CDR1 and CDR2 are MGHRA and YSYEKL. J gave up 4 bases and V 4 bases, and 7 bases lay outside the gene matches. The CDR3 sequence is 16 residues long. CDR3 bases: TGCGCCAGCAGCCGGACAGGCGGCCCTTATAATTCACCCCTCCACTTT. The encoded protein is CASSRTGGPYNSPLHF.

This clone has at least ten counts. The rearrangement joins TRBV2 to TRBJ1-6; tentative D call: TRBD1 (5 bases). Germline V CDR1 and CDR2: SNHLY, FYNNEI. V was cut by 3 bases and J by 6 bases, with 9 bases left in between. This CDR3 region has 14 residues. CDR3 in amino acids: CASSEMTANSPLHF. The CDR3 nucleotides are TGTGCCAGCAGTGAGATGACAGCTAATTCACCCCTCCACTTT.

This chain links TRBV5-3 with TRBJ1-4; tentative D call: TRBD1 (6 bases). Being an ORF, TRBV5-3 has a function that is uncertain. Trimming stripped 9 bases from V and 8 bases from J, with 23 bases between. The CDR3 spans 15 residues. DNA of the CDR3: TGTGCCACACCCGCAGGGGCCGTTATGGAGGAAAAACTGTTTTTT. It codes for CATPAGAVMEEKLFF.

This clone appeared once. The CDR3 spells CASSRHETQYF. In DNA, the CDR3 is TGTGCCAGCAGCCGACATGAGACCCAGTACTTC. The genes are TRBV7-2 and TRBJ2-5; D unresolved. Germline loops: CDR1 SGHTA, CDR2 FQGNSA. Deletions cut 5 bases from V and 5 bases from J, with 6 bases between. The CDR3 contains 11 residues.

This rearrangement joins TRBV6-5 to TRBJ2-6; D not certain. V dropped 8 bases and J dropped 1 base, with 9 bases sitting between them. CDR1 MNHEY and CDR2 SVGAGI come from the germline V gene. This CDR3 contains 14 residues. DNA of the CDR3: TGTGCCAGCGCCCTAGGTTCTGGGGCCAACGTCCTGACTTTC. Translation: CASALGSGANVLTF.

V and J are TRBV13 and TRBJ2-7; TRBD1 agrees at 7 bases. Trimming took 5 bases from V and 4 from J; bases not matched to a gene: 8. Germline V gives CDR1 PRHDT, CDR2 FYEKMQ (reference sequence). The CDR3 has 14 amino acids. CDR3 residues: CASSPSTGAYEQYF. As DNA, the CDR3 is TGTGCCAGCAGCCCCTCCACAGGGGCTTACGAGCAGTACTTC.